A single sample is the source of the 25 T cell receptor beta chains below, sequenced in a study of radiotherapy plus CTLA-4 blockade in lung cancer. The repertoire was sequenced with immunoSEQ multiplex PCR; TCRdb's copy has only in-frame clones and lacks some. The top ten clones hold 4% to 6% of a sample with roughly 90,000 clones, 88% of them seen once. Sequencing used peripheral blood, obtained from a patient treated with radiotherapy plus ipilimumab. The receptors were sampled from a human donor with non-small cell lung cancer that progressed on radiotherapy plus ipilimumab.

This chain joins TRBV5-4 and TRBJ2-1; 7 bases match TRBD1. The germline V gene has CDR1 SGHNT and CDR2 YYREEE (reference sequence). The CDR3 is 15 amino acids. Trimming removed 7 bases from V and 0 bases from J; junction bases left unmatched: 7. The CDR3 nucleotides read TGTGCCAGCGGACCACAGGGGAGCTCCTACAATGAGCAGTTCTTC. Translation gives CASGPQGSSYNEQFF.

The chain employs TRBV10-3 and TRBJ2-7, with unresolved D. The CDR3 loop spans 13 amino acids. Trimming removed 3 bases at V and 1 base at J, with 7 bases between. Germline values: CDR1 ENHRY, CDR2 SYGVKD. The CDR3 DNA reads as TGTGCCATCAGTGACCTGCCTTCCTACGAGCAGTACTTC. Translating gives CAISDLPSYEQYF.

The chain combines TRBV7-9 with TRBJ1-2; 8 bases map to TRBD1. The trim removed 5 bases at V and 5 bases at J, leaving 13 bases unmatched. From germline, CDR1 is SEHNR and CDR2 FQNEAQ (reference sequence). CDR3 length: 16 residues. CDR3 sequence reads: CASSVDRDEPFYGYTF. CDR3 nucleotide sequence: TGTGCCAGCAGCGTGGACAGGGACGAACCCTTTTATGGCTACACCTTC.

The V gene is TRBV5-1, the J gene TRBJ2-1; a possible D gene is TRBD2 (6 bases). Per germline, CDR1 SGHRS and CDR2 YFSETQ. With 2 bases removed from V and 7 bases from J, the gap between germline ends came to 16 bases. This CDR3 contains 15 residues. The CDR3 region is CASSFEGGPWNEQFF. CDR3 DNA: TGCGCCAGCAGCTTCGAGGGAGGTCCCTGGAATGAGCAGTTCTTC.

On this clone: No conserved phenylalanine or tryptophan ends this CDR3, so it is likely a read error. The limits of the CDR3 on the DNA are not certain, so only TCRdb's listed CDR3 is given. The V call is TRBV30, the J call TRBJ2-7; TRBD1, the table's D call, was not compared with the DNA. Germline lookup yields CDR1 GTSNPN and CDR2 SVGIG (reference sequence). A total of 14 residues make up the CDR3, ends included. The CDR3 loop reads CAWFGTGGFGGQSG.

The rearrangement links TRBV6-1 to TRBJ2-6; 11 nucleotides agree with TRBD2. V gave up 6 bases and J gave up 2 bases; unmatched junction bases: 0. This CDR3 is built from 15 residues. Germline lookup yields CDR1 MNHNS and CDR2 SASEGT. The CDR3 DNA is TGTGCCAGCAGGACTAGCGGGACTGGGGCCAACGTCCTGACTTTC. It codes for CASRTSGTGANVLTF.

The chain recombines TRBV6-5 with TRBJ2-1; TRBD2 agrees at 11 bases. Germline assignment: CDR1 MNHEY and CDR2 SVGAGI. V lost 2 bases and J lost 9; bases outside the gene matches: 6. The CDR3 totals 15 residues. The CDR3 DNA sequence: TGTGCCAGCAGTTACCTTACTAGCGGGAGCGGTGAGCAGTTCTTC. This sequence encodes CASSYLTSGSGEQFF.

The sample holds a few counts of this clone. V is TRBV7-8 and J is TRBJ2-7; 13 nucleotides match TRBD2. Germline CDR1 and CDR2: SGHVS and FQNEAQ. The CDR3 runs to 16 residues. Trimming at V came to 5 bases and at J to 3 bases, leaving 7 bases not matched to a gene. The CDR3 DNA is TGTGCCAGCAGCAACTCGACTAGCGGGAGGTACTACGAGCAGTACTTC. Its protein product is CASSNSTSGRYYEQYF.

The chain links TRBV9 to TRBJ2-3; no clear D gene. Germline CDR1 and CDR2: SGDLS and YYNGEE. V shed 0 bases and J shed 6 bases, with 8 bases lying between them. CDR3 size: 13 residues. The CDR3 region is CASSVVVEDTQYF. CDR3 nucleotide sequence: TGTGCCAGCAGCGTAGTCGTTGAGGATACGCAGTATTTT.

The CDR3 nucleotides read TGTGCCAGCAGTGAAGACACGGTCGCCTATGGCTACACCTTC. It yields the protein CASSEDTVAYGYTF. The chain recombines TRBV2 with TRBJ1-2; D remains ambiguous. Germline values: CDR1 SNHLY, CDR2 FYNNEI. The V end lost 1 base, the J end lost 4 bases, and 10 bases lay between the germline ends. The length of the CDR3 is 14 residues.

CDR3: CASRNGASGYEQYF. The DNA for the CDR3 is TGTGCCAGCAGAAACGGGGCTAGCGGCTACGAGCAGTACTTC. The chain couples TRBV6-5 to TRBJ2-7, with 7 bases matching TRBD2. Trimming removed 6 bases from V and 3 bases from J; junction bases left unmatched: 8. Germline-derived CDR1 and CDR2 are MNHEY and SVGAGI. The CDR3 length is 14 residues.

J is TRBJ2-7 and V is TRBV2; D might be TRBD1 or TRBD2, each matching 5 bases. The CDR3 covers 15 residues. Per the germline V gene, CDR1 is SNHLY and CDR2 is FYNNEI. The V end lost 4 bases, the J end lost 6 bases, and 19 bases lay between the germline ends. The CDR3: CASSVTGTSGAEQYF. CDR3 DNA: TGTGCCAGCAGTGTGACGGGGACGTCCGGTGCCGAGCAGTACTTC.

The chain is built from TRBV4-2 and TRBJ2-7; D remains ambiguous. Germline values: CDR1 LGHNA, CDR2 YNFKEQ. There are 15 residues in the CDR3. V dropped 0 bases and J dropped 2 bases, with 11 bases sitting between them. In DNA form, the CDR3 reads TGTGCCAGCAGCCAAGACCTAGTGACGACCTACGAGCAGTACTTC. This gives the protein CASSQDLVTTYEQYF.

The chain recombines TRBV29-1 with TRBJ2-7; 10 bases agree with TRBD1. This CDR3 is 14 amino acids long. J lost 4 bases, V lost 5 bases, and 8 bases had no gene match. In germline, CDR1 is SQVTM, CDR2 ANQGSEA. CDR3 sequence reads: CSVTRQGARYEQYF. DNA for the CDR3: TGCAGCGTTACCAGACAGGGGGCGCGGTACGAGCAGTACTTC.

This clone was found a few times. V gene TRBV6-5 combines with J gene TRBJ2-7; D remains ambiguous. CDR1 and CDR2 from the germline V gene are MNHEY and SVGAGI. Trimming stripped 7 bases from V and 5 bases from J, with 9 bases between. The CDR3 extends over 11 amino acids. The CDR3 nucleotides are TGTGCCAGCACAGTCGGCCACGAGCAGTACTTC. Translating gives CASTVGHEQYF.

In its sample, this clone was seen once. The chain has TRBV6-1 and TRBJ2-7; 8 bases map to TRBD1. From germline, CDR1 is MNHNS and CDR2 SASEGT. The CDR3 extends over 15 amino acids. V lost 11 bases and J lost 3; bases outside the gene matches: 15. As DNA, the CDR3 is TGTGCCTCCTCGGGCAGGACAGGGATCTACTACGAGCAGTACTTC. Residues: CASSGRTGIYYEQYF.

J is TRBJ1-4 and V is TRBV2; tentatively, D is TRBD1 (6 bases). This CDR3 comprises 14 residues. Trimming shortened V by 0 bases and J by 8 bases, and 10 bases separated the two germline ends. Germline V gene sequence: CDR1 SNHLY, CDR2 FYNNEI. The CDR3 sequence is CASSEAGAGEKLFF. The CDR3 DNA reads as TGTGCCAGCAGTGAAGCGGGGGCCGGCGAAAAACTGTTTTTT.

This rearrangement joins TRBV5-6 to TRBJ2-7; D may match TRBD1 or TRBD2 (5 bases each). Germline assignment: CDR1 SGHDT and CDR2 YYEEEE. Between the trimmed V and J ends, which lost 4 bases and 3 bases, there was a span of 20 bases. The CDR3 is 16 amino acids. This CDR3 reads CASSQKFRDPVYEQYF. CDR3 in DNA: TGTGCCAGCAGCCAGAAATTCCGGGACCCGGTCTACGAGCAGTACTTC. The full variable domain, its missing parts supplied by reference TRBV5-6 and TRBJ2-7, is DAGVTQSPTHLIKTRGQQVTLRCSPKSGHDTVSWYQQALGQGPQFIFQYYEEEERQRGNFPDRFSGHQFPNYSSELNVNALLLGDSALYLCASSQKFRDPVYEQYFGPGTRLTVT.

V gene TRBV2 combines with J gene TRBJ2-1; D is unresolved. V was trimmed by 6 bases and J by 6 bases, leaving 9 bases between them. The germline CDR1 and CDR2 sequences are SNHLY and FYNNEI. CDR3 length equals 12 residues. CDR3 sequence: CASRAGRNEQFF. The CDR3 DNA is TGTGCCAGCAGGGCTGGACGCAATGAGCAGTTCTTC.

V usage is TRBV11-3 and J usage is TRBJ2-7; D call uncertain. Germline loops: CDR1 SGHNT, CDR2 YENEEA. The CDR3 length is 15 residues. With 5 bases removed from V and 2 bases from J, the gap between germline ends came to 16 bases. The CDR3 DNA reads TGTGCCAGCAGCCCAGCAGGTGGTCCCACCTACGAGCAGTACTTC. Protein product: CASSPAGGPTYEQYF.

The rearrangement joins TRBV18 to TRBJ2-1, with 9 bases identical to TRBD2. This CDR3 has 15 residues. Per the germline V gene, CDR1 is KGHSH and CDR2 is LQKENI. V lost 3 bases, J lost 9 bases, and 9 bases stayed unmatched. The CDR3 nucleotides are TGTGCCAGCTCACCTGAGGGACTAGCTTTTTCTGAGCAGTTCTTC. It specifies CASSPEGLAFSEQFF.

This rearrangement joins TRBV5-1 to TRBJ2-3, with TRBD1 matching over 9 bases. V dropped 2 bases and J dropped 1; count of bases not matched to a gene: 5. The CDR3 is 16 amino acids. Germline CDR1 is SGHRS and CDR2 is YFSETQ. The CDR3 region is CASSFPRTGGTDTQYF. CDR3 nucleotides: TGCGCCAGCAGCTTTCCTAGGACAGGGGGCACAGATACGCAGTATTTT.

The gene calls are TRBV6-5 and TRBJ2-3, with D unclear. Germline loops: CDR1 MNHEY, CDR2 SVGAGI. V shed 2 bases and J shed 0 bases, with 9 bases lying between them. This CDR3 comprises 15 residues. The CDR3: CASSYEGSSTDTQYF. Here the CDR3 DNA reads TGTGCCAGCAGTTACGAAGGCTCTAGCACAGATACGCAGTATTTT.

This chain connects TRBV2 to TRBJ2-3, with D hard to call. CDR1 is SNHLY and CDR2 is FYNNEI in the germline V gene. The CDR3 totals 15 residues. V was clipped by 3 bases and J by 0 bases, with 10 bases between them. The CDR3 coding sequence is TGTGCCAGCAGTGATCTGGGGTTAAGCACAGATACGCAGTATTTT. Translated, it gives CASSDLGLSTDTQYF.

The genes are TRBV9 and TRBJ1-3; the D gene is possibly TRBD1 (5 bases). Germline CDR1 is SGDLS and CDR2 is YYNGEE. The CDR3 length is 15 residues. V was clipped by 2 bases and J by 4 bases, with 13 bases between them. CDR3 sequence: CASSVGGDDGNTIYF. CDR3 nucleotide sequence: TGTGCCAGCAGCGTTGGAGGGGACGACGGAAACACCATATATTTT.